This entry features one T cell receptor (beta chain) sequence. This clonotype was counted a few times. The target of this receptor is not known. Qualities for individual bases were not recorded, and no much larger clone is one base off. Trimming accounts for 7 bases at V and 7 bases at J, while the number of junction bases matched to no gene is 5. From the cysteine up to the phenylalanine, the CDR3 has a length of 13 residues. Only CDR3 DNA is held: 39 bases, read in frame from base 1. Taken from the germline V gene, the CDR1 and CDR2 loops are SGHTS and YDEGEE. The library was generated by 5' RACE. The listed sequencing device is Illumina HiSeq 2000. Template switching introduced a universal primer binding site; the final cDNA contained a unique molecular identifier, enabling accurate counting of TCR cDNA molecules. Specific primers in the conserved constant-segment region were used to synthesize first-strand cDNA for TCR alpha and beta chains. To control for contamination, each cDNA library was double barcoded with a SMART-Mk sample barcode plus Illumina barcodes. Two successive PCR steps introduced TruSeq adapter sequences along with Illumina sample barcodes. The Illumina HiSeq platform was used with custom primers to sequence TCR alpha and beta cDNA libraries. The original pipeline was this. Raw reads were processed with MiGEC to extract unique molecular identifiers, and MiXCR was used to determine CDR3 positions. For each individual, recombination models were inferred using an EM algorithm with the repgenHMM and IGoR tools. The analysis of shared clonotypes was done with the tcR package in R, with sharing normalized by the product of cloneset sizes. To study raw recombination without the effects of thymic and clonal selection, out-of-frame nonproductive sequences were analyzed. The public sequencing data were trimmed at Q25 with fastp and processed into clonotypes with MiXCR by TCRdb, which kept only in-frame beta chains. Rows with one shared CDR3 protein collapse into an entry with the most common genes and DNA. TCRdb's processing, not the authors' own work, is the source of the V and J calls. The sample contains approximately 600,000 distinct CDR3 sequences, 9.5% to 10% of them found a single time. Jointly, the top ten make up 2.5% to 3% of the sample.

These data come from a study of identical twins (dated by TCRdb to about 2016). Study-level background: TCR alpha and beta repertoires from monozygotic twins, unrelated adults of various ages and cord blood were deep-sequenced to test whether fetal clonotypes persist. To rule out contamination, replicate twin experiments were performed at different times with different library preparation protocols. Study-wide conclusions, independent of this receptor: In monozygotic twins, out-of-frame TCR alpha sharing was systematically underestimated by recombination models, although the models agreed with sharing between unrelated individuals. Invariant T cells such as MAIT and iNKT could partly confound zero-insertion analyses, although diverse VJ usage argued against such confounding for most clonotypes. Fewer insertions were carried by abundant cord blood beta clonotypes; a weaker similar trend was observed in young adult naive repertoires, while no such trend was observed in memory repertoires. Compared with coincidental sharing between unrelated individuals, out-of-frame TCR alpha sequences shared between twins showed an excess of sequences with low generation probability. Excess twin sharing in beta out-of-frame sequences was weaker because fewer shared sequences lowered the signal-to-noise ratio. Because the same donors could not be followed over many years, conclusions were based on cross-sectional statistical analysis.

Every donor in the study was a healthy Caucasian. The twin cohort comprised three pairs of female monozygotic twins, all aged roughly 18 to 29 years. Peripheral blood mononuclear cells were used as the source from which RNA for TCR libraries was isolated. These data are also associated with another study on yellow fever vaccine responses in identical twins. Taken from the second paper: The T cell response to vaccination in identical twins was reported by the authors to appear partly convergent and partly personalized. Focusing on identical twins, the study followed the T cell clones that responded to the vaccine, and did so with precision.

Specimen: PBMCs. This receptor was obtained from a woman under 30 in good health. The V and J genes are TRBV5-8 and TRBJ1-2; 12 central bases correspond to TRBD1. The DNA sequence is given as TGTGCCAGCCGTGGGACAGGGGGCGGTGGCTACACCTTC. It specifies CASRGTGGGGYTF.